This TCR beta chain was captured in a study of shared clonotypes between healthy human individuals. Study-level background: Researchers drew samples from two women and a few men aged 18 to 49. Regarding the study as a whole: The study drew on few donors, limiting represented genetic and exposure-history diversity.

The germline gives CDR1 SGHTA, CDR2 FQGTGA. The CDR3 loop spans 15 amino acids. Between the trimmed V and J ends, which lost 5 bases and 4 bases, there was a span of 14 bases. Researchers divided each subset's genomic DNA evenly across several immunoSEQ plates. Profiled with immunoSEQ multiplex PCR; TCRdb holds only in-frame clones, not every one. The sample carries more than 2,000,000 clones, 93% recorded once. Details on this clone: Its specificity is unknown.

The sequence came from a man younger than 35 in good health. Some clones in this sample may be carry-over from other donors' samples. Sequencing was done on a sample of naive CD4+ T cells from PBMCs. The sample's subset: CD45RA+ positively selected. The J gene is TRBJ2-2, the V gene TRBV7-3; perhaps TRBD2 as D (6 bases). This CDR3 reads CASSPARESTGELFF. CDR3 bases: TGTGCCAGCAGCCCAGCCCGGGAGTCCACCGGGGAGCTGTTTTTT.